This paragraph reports one T cell receptor beta chain. The antigen it binds to is not known. The record has no base qualities; no much larger clone is one base away. To demonstrate the VDJtools post-analysis software, the study profiled TCR beta repertoires from the peripheral blood of approximately twelve young patients with multiple sclerosis. The multiple sclerosis patients were children and adolescents between about 6 and 16 years of age. The V and J ends are trimmed by 6 bases and 0 bases, leaving 9 bases between them. CDR1 and CDR2 (SQVTM, ANQGSEA) derive from the germline V gene. The CDR3 sequence holds 13 residues, the cysteine and phenylalanine included. CDR3 DNA is the only sequence kept; it has 39 bases, read in frame from the first base. The data were obtained in a study of post-analysis software for immune sequencing data (dated by TCRdb to 2015 to 2017). Context from the whole study: Recorded disease courses included relapsing-remitting, secondary progressive and progressive-relapsing multiple sclerosis, with some patients lacking subtype annotation. The patient repertoires were set against 10 or so previously published healthy control repertoires from donors whose ages ranged from about 6 to 26 years. A subset of samples was prepared in parallel using single-end sample barcoding, then pooled and co-amplified after Illumina adapter ligation. The research as a whole found: The control group was slightly older than the multiple sclerosis patient group. Normalized Chao1 diversity was significantly lower in multiple sclerosis patients than controls, suggesting substantial peripheral T-cell clonal expansion. Direct clustering with F measure revealed strong co-clustering of samples prepared in the same batch, which led to a batch-effect correction. Four or five TRBV segments, including TRBV5-6, TRBV5-1 and TRBV20-1, were significantly more frequent in patients than controls.

Receptor libraries were prepared by PCR. TCRdb names Illumina HiSeq 2500 as the instrument used. To reduce PCR and sequencing biases, unique molecular identifiers were incorporated into the TCR beta cDNA libraries. Roughly 500,000 cDNA molecules were obtained for every 1 to 10 million input T cells, so each molecule roughly corresponded to one T cell. The patient libraries were prepared and sequenced with the same protocol used for the earlier healthy control dataset. Within a given batch, samples were prepared together, multiplexed and sequenced on the same HiSeq lane. The authors' pipeline ran thus. MIGEC handled the raw barcoded reads, throwing out single-read molecular identifier groups before consensus assembly and CDR3 extraction. VDJtools was used for post-analysis of the clonotype tables, and diversity was normalized by down-sampling every dataset to the size of the smallest sample. In repertoire overlap clustering, CDR3 amino acid sequences, but not nucleotide sequences, were matched to correct batch-related cross-sample contamination. Using fastp trimming at Q25 and MiXCR clonotype assembly, TCRdb reanalyzed the public sequencing data and kept in-frame beta chains. One record per CDR3 amino acid sequence lists the most common genes and DNA. The V and J calls were not made by the authors but by TCRdb's processing. The sample records 450,000 or so distinct CDR3 sequences, roughly 45% of which are singletons. The top ten clonotypes cover around 10% of the sample.

The chain is made from TRBV29-1 and TRBJ2-1; no D gene can be assigned with confidence. The receptor was derived from a girl between 5 and 17 years old with multiple sclerosis. Sequencing input: blood. The DNA sequence follows: TGCAGCGTGCGTGGTGGCTCCTACAATGAGCAGTTCTTC. This translates into CSVRGGSYNEQFF.